This T cell receptor (beta chain) was sequenced in a study of graft-versus-host responses after intestinal transplantation. Study information: Recipients underwent multivisceral, liver-intestinal, or isolated intestinal transplants. Anti-thymocyte globulin induction, then tacrolimus and steroids for two to four years, went to all recipients. Points from the study as a whole: GvH clones detected in recipient marrow included some appearing first in ileum or blood. Early post-transplant HvG declines tracked with peak circulating GvH clone levels.

Some clones are missing from TCRdb's copy, which holds only in-frame ones; the method was immunoSEQ multiplex PCR. Of tens of thousands of clones listed, 91% were seen once; the top ten hold about 0.45%. CDR3 length equals 19 residues. Germline CDR1 is MNHNS and CDR2 is SASEGT. After removal of 3 bases from V and 0 bases from J, the junction contained 14 bases not matched to a gene. In the case of this clone: What it recognizes is unknown.

This receptor was identified in a human donor who received an intestinal transplant. V is TRBV6-1 and J is TRBJ1-2; 9 bases line up with TRBD1. The sample here was unstimulated CD8+ T cells sorted from spleen or lymph node cells, taken before intestinal transplant. The CDR3 coding sequence is TGTGCCAGCAGTGATCAATGGGGACAGGGATTACCCGCTAACTATGGCTACACCTTC. It yields the protein CASSDQWGQGLPANYGYTF.